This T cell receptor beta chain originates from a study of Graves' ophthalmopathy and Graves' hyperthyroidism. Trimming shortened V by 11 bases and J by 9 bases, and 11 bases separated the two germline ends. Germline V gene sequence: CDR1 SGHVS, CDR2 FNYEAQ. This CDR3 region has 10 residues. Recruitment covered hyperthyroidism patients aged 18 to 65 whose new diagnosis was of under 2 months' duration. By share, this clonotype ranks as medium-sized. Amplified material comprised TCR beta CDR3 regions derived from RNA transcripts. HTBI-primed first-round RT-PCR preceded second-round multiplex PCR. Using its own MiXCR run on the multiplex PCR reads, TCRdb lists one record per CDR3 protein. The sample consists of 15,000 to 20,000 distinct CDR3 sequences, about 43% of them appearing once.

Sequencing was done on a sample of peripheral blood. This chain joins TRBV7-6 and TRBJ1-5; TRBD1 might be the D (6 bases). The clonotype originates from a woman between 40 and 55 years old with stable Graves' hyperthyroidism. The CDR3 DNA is TGTGCCGGACAGACAATGCCCCAGCATTTT. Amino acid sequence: CAGQTMPQHF.